The clone carrying this T cell receptor beta chain was detected a few times. Its antigen remains unidentified. CDR3 length: 14 residues. Germline V gene data show CDR1 as MNHEY and CDR2 as SMNVEV (reference sequence). Trimming removed 5 bases from V and 8 bases from J, with 15 bases in between. This record belongs to a study of response to subunit inactivated influenza vaccine. TCRdb re-analysed the RT-PCR reads in MiXCR, keeping a single row per CDR3 protein. In the table there are some 850,000 distinct CDR3 sequences, about a fifth of which are singletons. Notes on the study in general: Each seasonal influenza vaccination, the authors suggested, recruits few new T cells.

The sample was PBMCs from blood, taken around 5 days after vaccination. The chain couples TRBV27 to TRBJ1-4; D possibly corresponds to TRBD1 (5 bases). This TCR came from a man over 45 who received an inactivated influenza vaccine. CDR3 in DNA: TGTGCCAGCAGTGCTCCGGGACGGCCAGAAAAACTGTTTTTT. Encoded protein: CASSAPGRPEKLFF. The whole variable domain, remainder taken from reference TRBV27 and TRBJ1-4, is EAQVTQNPRYLITVTGKKLTVTCSQNMNHEYMSWYRQDPGLGLRQIYYSMNVEVTDKGDVPEGYKVSRKEKRNFPLILESPSPNQTSLYFCASSAPGRPEKLFFGSGTQLSVL.